These 31 T cell receptor beta chains were sequenced from one sample in a study of blood T cell repertoires in COVID-19. Profiling relied on immunoSEQ multiplex PCR, and the TCRdb table lists in-frame clones only, not all of them. The data contain 50,000 to 70,000 clones, 85% to 90% of them singletons. The sequencing sample was made of peripheral blood. These receptor sequences come from a man aged 45-60 years with active COVID-19.

V gene TRBV2 combines with J gene TRBJ2-7, with 9 bases matching TRBD2. Germline assignment: CDR1 SNHLY and CDR2 FYNNEI. The junction had 7 bases not matched to a gene; V was cut back by 7 bases and J by 0 bases. This CDR3 contains 15 residues. The CDR3 loop reads CASMLAGAFSYEQYF. CDR3 coding DNA: TGTGCCAGCATGTTAGCGGGGGCCTTCTCCTACGAGCAGTACTTC. The full variable domain, in which reference TRBV2 and TRBJ2-7 provide the parts outside the CDR3, is EPEVTQTPSHQVTQMGQEVILRCVPISNHLYFYWYRQILGQKVEFLVSFYNNEISEKSEIFDDQFSVERPDGSNFTLKIRSTKLEDSAMYFCASMLAGAFSYEQYFGPGTRLTVT.

Regarding this clone: Different DNA sequences within this sample yield the same CDR3. The CDR3: CASSPTGGYGYTF. For the CDR3, the DNA is TGCGCCAGCAGCCCCACAGGGGGATATGGCTACACCTTC. This chain joins TRBV5-1 and TRBJ1-2; the match to TRBD1 covers 8 bases. The germline V gene encodes CDR1 SGHRS and CDR2 YFSETQ. This CDR3 region has 13 residues. The trim removed 4 bases at V and 5 bases at J, leaving 4 bases unmatched.

This sequence joins TRBV15 and TRBJ1-5; TRBD1 matches at 8 bases. The CDR3 is 15 residues long. Germline V lookup: CDR1 LNHNV, CDR2 YYDKDF (reference sequence). The trim removed 0 bases at V and 5 bases at J, leaving 3 bases unmatched. DNA of the CDR3: TGTGCCACCAGCAGAGAGGGACAGGCTGATCAGCCCCAGCATTTT. It codes for CATSREGQADQPQHF.

The V and J genes are TRBV9 and TRBJ1-1; 8 bases map to TRBD1. The CDR3 runs to 17 residues. In germline, CDR1 is SGDLS, CDR2 YYNGEE. With 3 bases clipped from V and 3 bases from J, the junction kept 13 bases outside the gene matches. DNA of the CDR3: TGTGCCAGCAGCGGAATTTGGACAGGGAAGGGGGACACTGAAGCTTTCTTT. Amino acids: CASSGIWTGKGDTEAFF.

V gene TRBV2 combines with J gene TRBJ1-1; no reliable D call. Germline CDR1 SNHLY, CDR2 FYNNEI. The V end lost 5 bases, the J end lost 7 bases, and 5 bases lay between the germline ends. This CDR3 is built from 10 residues. The CDR3 region is CASSTVEAFF. For the CDR3, the DNA is TGTGCCAGCAGTACAGTTGAAGCTTTCTTT. The full variable domain, in which reference TRBV2 and TRBJ1-1 provide the parts outside the CDR3, is EPEVTQTPSHQVTQMGQEVILRCVPISNHLYFYWYRQILGQKVEFLVSFYNNEISEKSEIFDDQFSVERPDGSNFTLKIRSTKLEDSAMYFCASSTVEAFFGQGTRLTVV.

This chain uses TRBV2 with TRBJ1-1; 7 bases are a match to TRBD1. Germline V lookup: CDR1 SNHLY, CDR2 FYNNEI. The CDR3 runs 12 residues. V shed 5 bases, J shed 6 bases, and the junction held 3 bases outside the gene matches. The CDR3, as DNA: TGTGCCAGCAGTTATGACAGGGCTGAAGCTTTCTTT. As protein: CASSYDRAEAFF.

The table lists this clone with a count of one. The rearrangement joins TRBV21-1 to TRBJ2-2; no DNA check was done on the table's D call, TRBD2. TRBV21-1 is a pseudogene segment. The CDR3 covers 19 residues. CDR3 region: CASRPTGTSGRRDTGELFF. The DNA of the CDR3 is TGTGCCAGCAGGCCTACCGGGACTAGCGGGAGGAGGGACACCGGGGAGCTGTTTTTT.

A note on this clone: Other DNA sequences in this specimen translate into the identical CDR3. The rearrangement links TRBV5-1 to TRBJ1-1, with TRBD1 matching over 11 bases. Trimming cost V 5 bases and J 1 base; bases outside gene matches: 10. CDR3 length equals 17 residues. Germline values: CDR1 SGHRS, CDR2 YFSETQ. In DNA form, the CDR3 reads TGCGCCAGCAGTCTTGGGACAGGGGGATTTGGGAACACTGAAGCTTTCTTT. Amino acid sequence: CASSLGTGGFGNTEAFF.

The rearrangement joins TRBV19 to TRBJ1-1, with D possibly matching TRBD1 (5 bases). The germline CDR1 and CDR2 sequences are LNHDA and SQIVND (reference sequence). The CDR3 is made up of 15 amino acids. Trimming removed 7 bases from V and 10 bases from J, with 25 bases in between. CDR3 sequence reads: CASNMSQWGGSVAFF. CDR3 DNA: TGTGCCAGTAATATGAGTCAGTGGGGGGGGAGTGTAGCTTTCTTT.

This clone was seen a few times. Other DNA sequences from this sample encode an identical CDR3 as well. V is TRBV5-1 and J is TRBJ1-3, with no clear D. Looked up from germline, CDR1 is SGHRS and CDR2 is YFSETQ. This CDR3 has 13 residues. The V and J ends lost 4 bases and 1 base respectively, with 6 bases between them. The CDR3 is CASSVSSGNTIYF. The CDR3 coding sequence is TGCGCCAGCAGCGTGAGTTCTGGAAACACCATATATTTT.

This sequence joins TRBV11-1 and TRBJ2-2; perhaps TRBD1 as D (5 bases). The CDR3 has 14 residues. The germline V gene encodes CDR1 SGHAT and CDR2 FQDESV (reference sequence). Trimming shortened V by 6 bases and J by 4 bases, and 12 bases separated the two germline ends. The chain's CDR3 is CASSKGLGTGELFF. In DNA form, the CDR3 reads TGTGCCAGCAGTAAGGGGCTGGGCACCGGGGAGCTGTTTTTT.

The gene calls are TRBV3-1 (or the pseudogene TRBV3-2) and TRBJ2-4; a possible D gene is TRBD1 (6 bases). CDR3 length equals 14 residues. Germline-derived CDR1 and CDR2 are LGHDT and YNNKEL (reference sequence). V lost 1 base, J lost 7 bases, and 11 bases lay in between. CDR3 sequence reads: CASSQGQGWNIQYF. CDR3 coding DNA: TGTGCCAGCAGCCAAGGGCAGGGGTGGAACATTCAGTACTTC.

This clone was found a few times. The J gene is TRBJ2-3, the V gene TRBV2; the D is unclear. V shed 8 bases and J shed 5 bases, with 14 bases lying between them. The germline gives CDR1 SNHLY, CDR2 FYNNEI. The CDR3 totals 13 residues. The CDR3 DNA follows: TGTGCCAGCCACGCAGGATCCGGAGATACGCAGTATTTT. Its translation: CASHAGSGDTQYF.

The V call is TRBV5-4, the J call TRBJ2-1; no reliable D call. V shed 0 bases and J shed 5 bases, with 6 bases lying between them. CDR3 size: 13 residues. CDR1 and CDR2 from the germline V gene are SGHNT and YYREEE (reference sequence). CDR3 region: CASSLDRNNEQFF. The CDR3 DNA sequence: TGTGCCAGCAGCTTGGACAGAAACAATGAGCAGTTCTTC.

The genes are TRBV7-8 and TRBJ2-3; the D gene is possibly TRBD2 (6 bases). The CDR3 has 15 amino acids. Germline CDR1 and CDR2: SGHVS and FQNEAQ. With 5 bases removed from V and 0 bases from J, the gap between germline ends came to 12 bases. CDR3 protein: CASSRLGYSTDTQYF. Here the CDR3 DNA reads TGTGCCAGCAGCCGACTAGGCTATAGCACAGATACGCAGTATTTT.

The chain uses TRBV5-1 and TRBJ1-1; D not certain. V lost 6 bases to trimming and J lost 3 bases, with 15 bases between them. The CDR3 is 14 amino acids. Germline assignment: CDR1 SGHRS and CDR2 YFSETQ. CDR3 sequence (DNA): TGCGCCAGCACCCAAATGGGCTTGGACACTGAAGCTTTCTTT. It is translated as CASTQMGLDTEAFF.

The chain is built from TRBV6-4 and TRBJ2-3, with a possible D match to TRBD1 (5 bases). Germline V CDR1 and CDR2: MRHNA, SNTAGT. V dropped 5 bases and J dropped 6 bases, with 15 bases sitting between them. The CDR3 contains 14 residues. The CDR3 coding sequence is TGTGCCAGCAGTCTGGACACCGGAATGGATACGCAGTATTTT. As protein: CASSLDTGMDTQYF.

The rearrangement uses TRBV5-4 and TRBJ1-2; TRBD1 matches 8 bases. V lost 4 bases, J lost 4 bases, and 12 bases stayed unmatched. Germline CDR1 is SGHNT and CDR2 is YYREEE (reference sequence). The CDR3 spans 16 residues. CDR3 in DNA: TGTGCCAGCAGCCCTGGGTCAGGGGGCCAGTTCTATGGCTACACCTTC. It codes for CASSPGSGGQFYGYTF.

CDR3 in DNA: TGTGCCAGCTCACCACTGACAGGGACACCCTCTGGGGCCAACGTCCTGACTTTC. Translated, it gives CASSPLTGTPSGANVLTF. The chain combines TRBV18 with TRBJ2-6, with 7 bases fitting TRBD1. V shed 1 base and J 0 bases; nucleotides not matched to a gene: 6. The CDR3 is 18 residues long. The germline V gene has CDR1 KGHSH and CDR2 LQKENI.

The chain combines TRBV29-1 with TRBJ2-3; 11 nucleotides line up with TRBD2. V dropped 5 bases and J dropped 2; count of bases not matched to a gene: 6. This CDR3 is built from 15 residues. Germline-derived CDR1 and CDR2 are SQVTM and ANQGSEA. CDR3 loop: CSVQTSGVTTDTQYF. CDR3 nucleotide sequence: TGCAGCGTTCAGACTAGCGGGGTAACCACAGATACGCAGTATTTT.

This clone showed up just once. The chain has TRBV2 and TRBJ2-1; D is unclear. This CDR3 is built from 16 residues. Germline CDR1 reads SNHLY; CDR2 reads FYNNEI. V was shortened by 6 bases and J by 3 bases, with 18 bases between the two germline ends. CDR3 residues: CASSLAVATLYNEQFF. The CDR3 DNA follows: TGTGCCAGCAGCTTGGCCGTGGCAACCCTCTACAATGAGCAGTTCTTC.

The chain has TRBV2 and TRBJ1-3, with D tentatively TRBD1 (5 bases). The length of the CDR3 is 13 residues. The germline CDR1 and CDR2 sequences are SNHLY and FYNNEI. V dropped 2 bases and J dropped 3 bases, with 5 bases sitting between them. The CDR3 sequence is CASSETGGNTIYF. CDR3 bases: TGTGCCAGCAGTGAAACAGGTGGAAACACCATATATTTT. Drawing the rest from reference TRBV2 and TRBJ1-3, the complete variable domain is EPEVTQTPSHQVTQMGQEVILRCVPISNHLYFYWYRQILGQKVEFLVSFYNNEISEKSEIFDDQFSVERPDGSNFTLKIRSTKLEDSAMYFCASSETGGNTIYFGEGSWLTVV.

CDR3 DNA sequence: TGTGCCAGCAGCGTAGGTGGCGGGCCAAACAATGAGCAGTTCTTC. As protein: CASSVGGGPNNEQFF. This chain uses TRBV9 with TRBJ2-1; a weak D match, TRBD2 (5 bases). Trimming pared 0 bases from V and 5 bases from J, leaving 12 bases between. The CDR3 is 15 residues long. Germline V gives CDR1 SGDLS, CDR2 YYNGEE.

The V call is TRBV29-1, the J call TRBJ1-5; maybe TRBD1 (6 bases). Trimming shortened V by 7 bases and J by 5 bases, and 12 bases separated the two germline ends. CDR3 length: 12 residues. The germline CDR1 and CDR2 sequences are SQVTM and ANQGSEA. The CDR3 DNA reads TGCAGCGCCGGACAGTCTGATCAGCCCCAGCATTTT. It specifies CSAGQSDQPQHF.

This chain's CDR3 is CSVARQGNTEAFF. CDR3 coding DNA: TGCAGCGTGGCCAGACAGGGGAACACTGAAGCTTTCTTT. The chain links TRBV29-1 to TRBJ1-1, with 7 bases fitting TRBD1. The CDR3 is 13 residues long. V was clipped by 6 bases and J by 1 base; unmatched bases: 5. Per the germline V gene, CDR1 is SQVTM and CDR2 is ANQGSEA. Drawing the rest from reference TRBV29-1 and TRBJ1-1, the complete variable domain is SAVISQKPSRDICQRGTSLTIQCQVDSQVTMMFWYRQQPGQSLTLIATANQGSEATYESGFVIDKFPISRPNLTFSTLTVSNMSPEDSSIYLCSVARQGNTEAFFGQGTRLTVV.

The rearrangement joins TRBV6-5 to TRBJ2-3; 8 bases fit TRBD1. The V gene end was trimmed by 5 bases and the J gene end by 4 bases; junction bases not matched to a gene: 8. The CDR3 has 15 amino acids. In germline, CDR1 is MNHEY, CDR2 SVGAGI. In DNA, the CDR3 is TGTGCCAGCAGTCGGGACAGGCCGAGGGCAGATACGCAGTATTTT. Protein: CASSRDRPRADTQYF.

This rearrangement joins TRBV3-1 (or the pseudogene TRBV3-2) to TRBJ2-1, with TRBD2 matching 11 bases. J lost 2 bases, V lost 0 bases, and 3 bases had no gene match. The CDR3 has 17 residues. Germline V gene data show CDR1 as LGHDT and CDR2 as YNNKEL (reference sequence). In DNA, the CDR3 is TGTGCCAGCAGCCAAGATCTAGCGGGAGGCGCCTACAATGAGCAGTTCTTC. Protein: CASSQDLAGGAYNEQFF.

The chain combines TRBV7-2 with TRBJ1-1; 8 nucleotides match TRBD1. The germline gives CDR1 SGHTA, CDR2 FQGNSA. The length of the CDR3 is 15 residues. J was trimmed by 1 base and V by 5 bases; bases with no gene match: 6. CDR3 amino acids: CASSPRQGKNTEAFF. The DNA of the CDR3 is TGTGCCAGCAGCCCCCGACAGGGGAAGAACACTGAAGCTTTCTTT.

CDR3 sequence reads: CASSLAREGPFDNEQFF. The DNA for the CDR3 is TGTGCCAGCAGTTTAGCGAGGGAGGGGCCGTTCGACAATGAGCAGTTCTTC. The J gene is TRBJ2-1, the V gene TRBV27; 7 bases are a match to TRBD2. Germline-derived CDR1 and CDR2 are MNHEY and SMNVEV (reference sequence). Trimming at V came to 2 bases and at J to 5 bases, leaving 12 bases not matched to a gene. The CDR3 consists of 17 residues.

V is TRBV5-5 and J is TRBJ2-5; 10 nucleotides agree with TRBD1. The germline gives CDR1 SGHKS, CDR2 YYEKEE (reference sequence). The CDR3 is 16 residues long. Losses at the gene ends were 3 bases for V and 1 base for J; bases not matched to a gene: 6. The CDR3 protein is CASSSRDRGLQETQYF. In DNA, the CDR3 is TGTGCCAGCAGCTCCCGGGACAGGGGACTCCAAGAGACCCAGTACTTC.

The chain carries TRBV11-3 and TRBJ2-5; 11 bases line up with TRBD2. The length of the CDR3 is 18 residues. V gave up 4 bases and J gave up 5 bases; unmatched junction bases: 15. The germline V gene encodes CDR1 SGHNT and CDR2 YENEEA. This chain's CDR3 is CASSSVTGTSGARETQYF. CDR3 sequence (DNA): TGTGCCAGCAGCTCAGTAACCGGGACTAGCGGAGCTCGGGAGACCCAGTACTTC. Together with reference TRBV11-3 and TRBJ2-5, the CDR3 gives the full variable domain: EAGVVQSPRYKIIEKKQPVAFWCNPISGHNTLYWYLQNLGQGPELLIRYENEEAVDDSQLPKDRFSAERLKGVDSTLKIQPAELGDSAVYLCASSSVTGTSGARETQYFGPGTRLLVL.